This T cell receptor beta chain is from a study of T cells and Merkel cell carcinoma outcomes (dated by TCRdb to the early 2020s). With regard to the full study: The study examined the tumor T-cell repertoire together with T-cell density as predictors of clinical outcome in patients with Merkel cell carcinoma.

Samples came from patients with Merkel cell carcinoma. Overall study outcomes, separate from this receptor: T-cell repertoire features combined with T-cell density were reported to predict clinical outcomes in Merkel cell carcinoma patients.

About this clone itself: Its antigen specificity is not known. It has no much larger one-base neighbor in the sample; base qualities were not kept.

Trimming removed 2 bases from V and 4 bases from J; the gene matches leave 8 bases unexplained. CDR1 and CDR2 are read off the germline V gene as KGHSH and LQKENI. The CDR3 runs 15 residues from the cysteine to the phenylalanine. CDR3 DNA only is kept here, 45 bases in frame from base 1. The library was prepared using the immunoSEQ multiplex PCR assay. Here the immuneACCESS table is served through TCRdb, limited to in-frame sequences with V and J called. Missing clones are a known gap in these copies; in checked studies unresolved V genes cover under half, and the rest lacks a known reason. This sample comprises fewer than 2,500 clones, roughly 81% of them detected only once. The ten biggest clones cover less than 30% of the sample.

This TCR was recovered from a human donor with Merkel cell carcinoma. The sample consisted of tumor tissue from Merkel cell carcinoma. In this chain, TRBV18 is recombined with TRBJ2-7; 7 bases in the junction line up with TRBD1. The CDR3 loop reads CASSPKDRPSYEQYF. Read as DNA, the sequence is TGTGCCAGCTCACCAAAGGACAGGCCGTCGTACGAGCAGTACTTC.